This T cell receptor beta chain is drawn from a study of blood T cells in healthy people across ages. The study's findings and limits: Higher naive T cell percentage went strongly together with higher TCR beta diversity. The fall in TCR beta diversity per million T cells was roughly linear with age.

Remarks on this clonotype: Its cognate antigen is unknown.

All donors came from Russia, were Caucasian and healthy, and spanned ages about 6 to 100. The authors drew around 9.3 milliliters of peripheral blood from each donor. The second PCR ran roughly 7 to 11 cycles with a sample-barcoded 5' primer and J-beta primers. In TCRdb, the 5' RACE reads were re-called with MiXCR into one record per CDR3 protein. The table includes fewer than 950,000 distinct CDR3 sequences, roughly 53% detected once. CDR1 is LGHDT and CDR2 is YNNKEL in the germline V gene (reference sequence). The CDR3 length is 15 residues. The clonotype was recovered from an elderly man in good health. The V and J genes are TRBV3-1 and TRBJ2-7, with no clear D. The last part of the DNA fits TRBJ2-5 better; the J call may be wrong. The sequenced material came from blood. The CDR3 DNA reads TGTGCCAGCAGCCAAACCCCACGGTTTGTGGAGACCCAGTACTTC. It encodes CASSQTPRFVETQYF.